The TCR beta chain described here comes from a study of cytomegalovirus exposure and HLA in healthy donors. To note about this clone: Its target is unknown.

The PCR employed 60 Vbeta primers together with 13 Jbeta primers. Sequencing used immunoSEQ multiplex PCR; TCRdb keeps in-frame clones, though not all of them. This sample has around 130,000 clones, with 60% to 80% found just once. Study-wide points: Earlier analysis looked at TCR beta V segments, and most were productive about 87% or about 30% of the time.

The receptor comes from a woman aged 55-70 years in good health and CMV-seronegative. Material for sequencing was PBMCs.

As DNA, the CDR3 is TGTGCCAGCAGTCGCAGGGGATCCTCTGGAAACACCATATATTTT. It codes for CASSRRGSSGNTIYF. This chain connects TRBV6-5 to TRBJ1-3, with D perhaps matching TRBD1 (6 bases). Germline CDR1 reads MNHEY; CDR2 reads SVGAGI. The CDR3 is made up of 15 amino acids. The V and J ends lost 5 bases and 0 bases respectively, with 11 bases between them.